Many counts were recorded for the clone carrying this TCR beta chain. Its matching antigen is unknown. TCRdb re-called the RT-PCR reads through MiXCR, storing one row per CDR3 protein. The repertoire holds 650,000 or so distinct CDR3 sequences, with approximately 14% as singletons. CDR3 length: 15 amino acids. This record comes from a study of response to subunit inactivated influenza vaccine. Findings and limits, study-wide: The authors suggested that every seasonal influenza vaccination recruits few new T cells.

The sequencing used PBMCs from blood, collected around two weeks before vaccination. The chain joins TRBV21-1 to TRBJ2-4; no check of the table's D call, TRBD1, against the DNA was made. TRBV21-1 is an annotated pseudogene. The receptor's source is a man in his forties or fifties who received an inactivated influenza vaccine. The CDR3 nucleotides read TGTGCCAGCAGCACTACTCTTGGGGACCAAAACATTCAGTACTTC. It encodes CASSTTLGDQNIQYF.